This T cell receptor (beta chain) is from a study of T cells after yellow fever vaccination (dated by TCRdb to 2018 to 2020). About the full investigation: Libraries from fractions with low cell numbers were prepared with the SMART-Seq v4 Ultra Low Input RNA kit. To track T-cell clones before and after primary and booster YFV17D yellow fever vaccination, bulk TCR alpha and beta repertoires were sequenced longitudinally. The cohort comprised two healthy male donors, one aged 18 to 29 and one aged 30 to 40 years. Bulk PBMC replicates and cell subsets were isolated from blood drawn at multiple timepoints before and after both primary and secondary immunization. Here is what the overall study found, with its caveats: The secondary T-cell response was found to be weaker but faster than the primary response, with a peak reached on day 5 rather than on day 15. Only a couple of donors were included in the study, so the extent to which the findings can be generalized is limited. After the booster, most clones that had expanded after primary vaccination were detected again (roughly 96% of CD4 and more than 85% of CD8), suggesting broad maintenance of memory. Because abundant contaminating clonotypes from the bulk population could be contained in FACS-sorted repertoires, computational filtering was required. A small share of clonotypes occurred in both CD4 and CD8 compartments, likely arising from convergent recombination.

The treatment or condition label, read with the paper, signifies: live attenuated yellow fever vaccine strain. PBMCs were isolated from peripheral blood using a standard Ficoll-Paque protocol. CD4 and CD8 T-cell fractions were isolated with Dynabeads CD4 and CD8 positive selection kits. TriZol was used to extract RNA from bulk PBMCs, from CD4 and CD8 fractions, and from dextramer-positive and dextramer-negative fractions. This clonotype has only a few counts. The antigen it recognizes is unknown. No clone much larger than this one lies a single base away; base qualities are absent. The germline V gene encodes CDR1 SGHKS and CDR2 YYEKEE (reference sequence). At the junction V is shortened by 3 bases and J by 11 bases, with 20 bases in between. There are 14 amino acids in the CDR3, from cysteine to phenylalanine inclusive. Left in the record is the CDR3 DNA by itself, 42 bases read in frame from the first base.

Instrument on record: Illumina NovaSeq 6000. TCR cDNA was synthesized by 5'RACE template switching, which introduced a universal primer site and unique molecular identifiers. cDNA synthesis was primed from both the TCR alpha and TCR beta constant segments. Two PCR steps were used to amplify libraries, with sample barcodes and sequencing adapters being added in the second step. Libraries were sequenced on Illumina HiSeq 2500 (2x100 bp) or NovaSeq (2x150 bp). In the original analysis: Demultiplexing of reads and collapsing into UMI consensus sequences were performed with MIGEC, and V(D)J alignment was carried out with MiXCR. Vaccine-responding clonotypes were defined with edgeR using replicate PBMC samples, requiring FDR below 0.01 and a log2 fold change above 5 up to day 15. Each bulk clonotype received a CD4 or CD8 identity based on whether the sequenced CD4 or CD8 repertoire contained that clonotype at higher abundance. The raw public data were reprocessed by TCRdb itself: fastp quality trimming at Q25, MiXCR clonotype calling, in-frame beta chains only. Under each unique CDR3 protein, matching rows form one entry showing the most common genes and DNA. These V and J calls rely on TCRdb rather than the paper's analysis. This sample holds about 340,000 distinct CDR3 sequences; 12% were observed only once. Roughly 3.1% of the sample is in the top ten clones.

Sequencing used CD4+ T cells sorted from PBMCs, obtained 15 days after the yellow fever booster vaccination. The chain employs TRBV5-5 and TRBJ1-1; possibly the D gene is TRBD1, per 5 matching bases. The receptor was derived from a man aged 18 to 29 who received the YFV17D yellow fever vaccine. The nucleotide sequence reads as follows: TGTGCCAGCAGCTGGACCCTGACAGTCAATGAGGCTTTCTTT. It translates as CASSWTLTVNEAFF.